This T cell receptor (beta chain) came from a study of shared clonotypes between healthy human individuals. Sequencing used immunoSEQ multiplex PCR; TCRdb keeps in-frame clones, though not all of them. Altogether millions of clones are present, around nine tenths being singletons, with the ten largest covering roughly 0.14%. The CDR3 contains 11 residues. V was cut by 4 bases and J by 7 bases, with 8 bases left in between. From germline, CDR1 is SNHLY and CDR2 FYNNEI. Sequenced input: naive CD4+ T cells sorted from blood. Subset noted: CD45RA+ positively selected. The chain carries TRBV2 and TRBJ2-7; D unclear. The receptor's source is a man between 18 and 35 years old in good health. Written as DNA, the CDR3 is TGTGCCAGCAGTGTGAGGCGGGAGCAGTACTTC. Translating gives CASSVRREQYF.